This T cell receptor beta chain stems from a study of T cell repertoires in cytomegalovirus infection. Study-wide context: Public TCR beta signatures provided an indication of both CMV infection and a matching HLA type.

Overall study findings and caveats: HLA-C-restricted CMV clonotypes gave the most frequent clonotype in two of eight donors.

J was trimmed by 5 bases and V by 3 bases; bases with no gene match: 9. The CDR3 runs to 15 residues. From germline, CDR1 is SGDLS and CDR2 YYNGEE. As to this clonotype: What it binds is unknown.

TCRdb redid the calling of the reads with MiXCR, one entry per CDR3 protein. The sample lists 700,000 to 850,000 distinct CDR3 sequences, 30% to 35% seen once, with roughly 12% in the top ten. This sequence was found in a human donor in good health (CMV status not recorded). Some clones in this sample may be carry-over from other donors' samples. The input for sequencing was cultured CD8+ T cells from PBMCs, taken from culture after CMV antigen stimulation. V is TRBV9 and J is TRBJ1-1, with TRBD1 matching 8 bases. The CDR3 spells CASSEFGQGKTEAFF. In DNA form, the CDR3 reads TGTGCCAGCAGCGAGTTTGGACAGGGAAAGACTGAAGCTTTCTTT.